Here is one T cell receptor (beta chain) with its context. This table comes from immunoSEQ multiplex PCR, and its TCRdb copy is limited to in-frame clones, with some not included. The profile shows approximately 94,000 clones, about 91% of them singletons. The data derive from a study of siplizumab effects on memory and regulatory T cells. What was sequenced was CD4+ T cells sorted from blood. This receptor was obtained from a human donor in good health.

As DNA, the CDR3 is TGTGCCAGCAGTGTCACAGCCTCCCAAGAGACCCAGTACTTC. It specifies CASSVTASQETQYF. V usage is TRBV6-5 and J usage is TRBJ2-5; no definite D call. Trimming cost V 5 bases and J 1 base, with 11 bases left between them. CDR3 length: 14 amino acids. Germline V gives CDR1 MNHEY, CDR2 SVGAGI.